These 11 T cell receptor beta chains came from one sample sequenced in a study of early T cells in non-severe SARS-CoV-2 infection. TCRdb reprocessed the 5' RACE reads with MiXCR, giving one entry per CDR3 protein. The sample has tens of thousands of distinct CDR3 sequences, about 3.9% seen once; the top ten hold more than 5%. Specimen: whole blood. The origin of the receptors is an adult who was a healthcare worker with PCR-confirmed SARS-CoV-2 infection or an uninfected control (not recorded which).

This chain joins TRBV7-6 and TRBJ2-1; D perhaps matches TRBD1 (7 bases). The CDR3 consists of 17 residues. Trimming took 1 base from V and 6 from J, leaving 19 bases between them. Germline assignment: CDR1 SGHVS and CDR2 FNYEAQ. The CDR3 nucleotides are TGTGCCAGCAGCTTAGAGAGGGGGCTAGCGAGGCCCAATGAGCAGTTCTTC. Translation gives CASSLERGLARPNEQFF.

In its sample, this clonotype was seen a few times. The gene calls are TRBV2 and TRBJ2-3; TRBD1 is a possible D gene (6 bases). The germline V gene has CDR1 SNHLY and CDR2 FYNNEI. This CDR3 has 14 residues. V was cut by 4 bases and J by 5 bases, with 13 bases left in between. The DNA of the CDR3 is TGTGCCAGCAGTGGGGGGCGAAGAGTAGATACGCAGTATTTT. Encoded protein: CASSGGRRVDTQYF.

This clonotype came up many times. V and J are TRBV4-2 and TRBJ1-1, with D perhaps TRBD1 (6 bases). CDR3 length: 15 residues. Trimming left V 1 base short and J 3 bases short, with 12 bases between. The germline CDR1 and CDR2 sequences are LGHNA and YNFKEQ. The CDR3 here is CASSQAQGRDTEAFF. In nucleotides, the CDR3 is TGTGCCAGCAGCCAAGCCCAGGGGCGAGACACTGAAGCTTTCTTT.

In this sample, this clonotype turned up many times. Here the CDR3 reads CSGTGGHNEQFF. CDR3 in DNA: TGCAGCGGAACCGGAGGACACAATGAGCAGTTCTTC. The chain uses TRBV29-1 and TRBJ2-1; possible D gene TRBD2, 5 bases. Per the germline V gene, CDR1 is SQVTM and CDR2 is ANQGSEA. This CDR3 comprises 12 residues. The V end was cut by 7 bases, the J end by 5 bases, with 12 bases between.

This clonotype was observed many times. The chain employs TRBV7-9 and TRBJ1-1, with 9 positions matching TRBD1. The germline CDR1 and CDR2 sequences are SEHNR and FQNEAQ (reference sequence). V shed 5 bases and J 11 bases; nucleotides not matched to a gene: 9. The CDR3 length is 13 residues. DNA of the CDR3: TGTGCCAGCAGCGCGCGGACAGGGGATATCGCTTTCTTT. Amino acids: CASSARTGDIAFF.

The rearrangement uses TRBV12-3 or TRBV12-4 and TRBJ2-7; unclear D gene. The CDR3 consists of 12 residues. V shed 7 bases and J shed 2 bases, with 9 bases lying between them. CDR3 in DNA: TGTGCCAGCACCCCGGGTACCTACGAGCAGTACTTC. Translating gives CASTPGTYEQYF.

This clonotype was seen ten or more times. This chain connects TRBV24-1 to TRBJ1-3; TRBD1 aligns across 7 bases. CDR3 length: 16 amino acids. The junction had 9 bases not matched to a gene; V was cut back by 4 bases and J by 4 bases. Germline V lookup: CDR1 KGHDR, CDR2 SFDVKD. The CDR3 bases are TGTGCCACCAGTGACCCCCGACAGGGAGCCGGAAACACCATATATTTT. It is translated as CATSDPRQGAGNTIYF.

The rearrangement links TRBV11-2 to TRBJ2-7; 7 bases fit TRBD1. CDR1 and CDR2 from the germline V gene are SGHAT and FQNNGV. The CDR3 has 15 residues. Trimming took 5 bases from V and 4 from J; bases not matched to a gene: 11. The CDR3 spells CASSLGTDVLYEQYF. CDR3 DNA: TGTGCCAGCAGCCTAGGGACAGACGTCCTATACGAGCAGTACTTC.

This clonotype was counted many times. The V gene is TRBV18, the J gene TRBJ2-6; possibly TRBD1 or TRBD2 for D (6 bases each). Germline CDR1 KGHSH, CDR2 LQKENI. The CDR3 extends over 15 amino acids. Trimming shortened V by 5 bases and J by 1 base, and 9 bases separated the two germline ends. The CDR3 bases are TGTGCCAGCTCAGCGGGACAATCTGGGGCCAACGTCCTGACTTTC. Translation gives CASSAGQSGANVLTF.

This clonotype appeared many times. This chain links TRBV30 with TRBJ2-7, with D tentatively TRBD1 or TRBD2 (5 bases each). The CDR3 runs to 15 residues. Between the trimmed V and J ends, which lost 3 bases and 4 bases, there was a span of 19 bases. Germline CDR1 GTSNPN, CDR2 SVGIG (reference sequence). CDR3 bases: TGTGCCTGGAGGCCGGGGACGTCATTACCTTACGAGCAGTACTTC. Translation: CAWRPGTSLPYEQYF.

This clonotype was counted many times. This rearrangement joins TRBV6-1 to TRBJ2-3; D uncertain. The CDR3 runs to 11 residues. V lost 7 bases, J lost 4 bases, and 6 bases lay in between. Per the germline V gene, CDR1 is MNHNS and CDR2 is SASEGT. CDR3 loop: CASTVADTQYF. The CDR3 DNA reads as TGTGCCAGCACGGTCGCAGATACGCAGTATTTT.